Here is one TCR beta chain with its context. The table came from immunoSEQ multiplex PCR; TCRdb's copy has only in-frame clones and leaves some out. Of around 56,000 clones listed, approximately 80% are singletons. The CDR3 is made up of 14 amino acids. The V and J ends lost 6 bases and 0 bases respectively, with 9 bases between them. Germline V gives CDR1 MNHNY, CDR2 SVGAGI (reference sequence). Patients with chemo-refractory metastatic non-small-cell lung cancer received focal radiation plus CTLA-4 blockade with ipilimumab. The data belong to a study of radiotherapy plus CTLA-4 blockade in lung cancer.

The starting material was peripheral blood, obtained from a patient treated with radiotherapy plus ipilimumab. The TCR sequence derives from a human donor with non-small cell lung cancer who had a complete response to radiotherapy plus ipilimumab. This rearrangement joins TRBV6-6 to TRBJ1-3; D uncertain. The CDR3 DNA is TGTGCCAGCAGCCTAGGGAGCTCTGGAAACACCATATATTTT. Amino acid sequence: CASSLGSSGNTIYF.